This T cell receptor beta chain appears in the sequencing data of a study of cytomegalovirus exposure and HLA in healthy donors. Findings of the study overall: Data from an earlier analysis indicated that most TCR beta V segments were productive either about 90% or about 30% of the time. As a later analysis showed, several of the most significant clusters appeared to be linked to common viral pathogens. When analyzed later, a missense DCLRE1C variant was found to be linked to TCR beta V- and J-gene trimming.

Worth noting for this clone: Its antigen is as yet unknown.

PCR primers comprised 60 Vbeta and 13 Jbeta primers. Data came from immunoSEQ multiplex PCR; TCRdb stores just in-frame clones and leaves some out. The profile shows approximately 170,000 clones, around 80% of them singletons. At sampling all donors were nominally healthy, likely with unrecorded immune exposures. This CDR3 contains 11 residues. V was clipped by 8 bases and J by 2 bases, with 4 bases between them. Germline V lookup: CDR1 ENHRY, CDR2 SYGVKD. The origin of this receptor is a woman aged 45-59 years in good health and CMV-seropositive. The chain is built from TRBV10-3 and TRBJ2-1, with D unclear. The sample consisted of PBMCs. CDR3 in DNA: TGTGCCATCGCAGCCTACAATGAGCAGTTCTTC. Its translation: CAIAAYNEQFF.